A selection of T cell receptor beta chains follows, all from one sample in a study of blood T cell repertoires in COVID-19. Data came from immunoSEQ multiplex PCR; TCRdb stores just in-frame clones and leaves some out. The repertoire holds about 280,000 clones, with around 89% as singletons. Specimen: PBMCs or T cells enriched from blood (not recorded which). These receptors were obtained from a woman in her twenties or thirties with acute COVID-19. CDR3s include the opening cysteine and the closing phenylalanine or tryptophan. Fields, in order: J gene, V gene, D gene, clone size, CDR3 protein, CDR3 DNA. D genes are given only for firm matches. Only part of the rows carry a size: once, few, many, or a class if the clone is expanded.

j_gene: TRBJ2-1
v_gene: TRBV2
d_gene: NA
abundance: NA
CDR3aa: CASSDSGESSYNEQFF
CDR3nt: TGTGCCAGCAGTGATTCCGGAGAGAGCTCCTACAATGAGCAGTTCTTC

j_gene: TRBJ1-1
v_gene: TRBV13
d_gene: NA
abundance: NA
CDR3aa: CASSLRGITEAFF
CDR3nt: TGTGCCAGCAGCTTACGGGGGATCACTGAAGCTTTCTTT

j_gene: TRBJ1-5
v_gene: TRBV6-2/TRBV6-3
d_gene: NA
abundance: once
CDR3aa: CASSYSPGIQPQHF
CDR3nt: TGTGCCAGCAGTTACTCGCCAGGGATTCAGCCCCAGCATTTT

j_gene: TRBJ2-4
v_gene: TRBV6-5
d_gene: TRBD2
abundance: NA
CDR3aa: CASKLAGGANIQYF
CDR3nt: TGTGCCAGCAAACTAGCGGGAGGGGCGAACATTCAGTACTTC

j_gene: TRBJ2-2
v_gene: TRBV27
d_gene: TRBD2
abundance: NA
CDR3aa: CASTFHPGLAGEGGELFF
CDR3nt: TGTGCCAGCACCTTCCACCCCGGACTAGCGGGAGAGGGCGGGGAGCTGTTTTTT

j_gene: TRBJ2-7
v_gene: TRBV29-1
d_gene: TRBD1
abundance: NA
CDR3aa: CSVGDSYEQYF
CDR3nt: TGCAGCGTCGGGGACAGCTACGAGCAGTACTTC

j_gene: TRBJ2-7
v_gene: TRBV7-9
d_gene: TRBD1
abundance: NA
CDR3aa: CASSLGPDRGSYEQYF
CDR3nt: TGTGCCAGCAGCTTAGGACCCGACAGGGGATCCTACGAGCAGTACTTC

j_gene: TRBJ2-2
v_gene: TRBV7-7
d_gene: TRBD2
abundance: NA
CDR3aa: CASSPIAGANTGELFF
CDR3nt: TGTGCTAGCAGCCCGATAGCGGGAGCGAACACCGGGGAGCTGTTTTTT

j_gene: TRBJ1-5
v_gene: TRBV19
d_gene: NA
abundance: NA
CDR3aa: CASSMSRVDQPQHF
CDR3nt: TGTGCCAGTAGTATGTCCAGGGTCGATCAGCCCCAGCATTTT

j_gene: TRBJ1-5
v_gene: TRBV10-3
d_gene: NA
abundance: NA
CDR3aa: CAISPGKEGNQPQHF
CDR3nt: TGTGCCATCAGCCCAGGGAAGGAAGGCAATCAGCCCCAGCATTTT

j_gene: TRBJ1-1
v_gene: TRBV10-1
d_gene: NA
abundance: NA
CDR3aa: CASSEVQGTEAFF
CDR3nt: TGCGCCAGCAGTGAGGTCCAGGGCACTGAAGCTTTCTTT

j_gene: TRBJ2-3
v_gene: TRBV5-1
d_gene: NA
abundance: NA
CDR3aa: CASSPNYADTQYF
CDR3nt: TGCGCCAGCAGCCCTAACTACGCAGATACGCAGTATTTT

j_gene: TRBJ1-6
v_gene: TRBV27
d_gene: TRBD1
abundance: NA
CDR3aa: CASSGPPGTVNSPLHF
CDR3nt: TGTGCCAGCAGCGGGCCCCCCGGGACAGTTAATTCACCCCTCCACTTT

j_gene: TRBJ1-3
v_gene: TRBV18
d_gene: NA
abundance: NA
CDR3aa: CASSEQGRYTIYF
CDR3nt: TGTGCCAGCTCAGAACAGGGTCGTTACACCATATATTTT

j_gene: TRBJ2-2
v_gene: TRBV29-1
d_gene: TRBD1
abundance: NA
CDR3aa: CSVEDANRDRVNTGELFF
CDR3nt: TGCAGCGTTGAAGATGCTAACCGGGACAGGGTTAACACCGGGGAGCTGTTTTTT

j_gene: TRBJ2-2
v_gene: TRBV5-1
d_gene: TRBD2
abundance: NA
CDR3aa: CASSLAGETGELFF
CDR3nt: TGCGCCAGCAGCTTAGCGGGGGAAACCGGGGAGCTGTTTTTT

j_gene: TRBJ2-7
v_gene: TRBV19
d_gene: NA
abundance: once
CDR3aa: CASSIDGLVYEQYF
CDR3nt: TGTGCCAGTAGTATAGATGGACTGGTCTACGAGCAGTACTTC

j_gene: TRBJ1-6
v_gene: TRBV6-4
d_gene: NA
abundance: NA
CDR3aa: CASSDGGDNSPLHF
CDR3nt: TGTGCCAGCAGTGACGGGGGGGATAATTCACCCCTCCACTTT

j_gene: TRBJ2-7
v_gene: TRBV29-1
d_gene: TRBD2
abundance: few
CDR3aa: CSVEGPGRVYEQYF
CDR3nt: TGCAGCGTTGAAGGACCGGGGAGGGTATACGAGCAGTACTTC

j_gene: TRBJ2-3
v_gene: TRBV27
d_gene: TRBD2
abundance: NA
CDR3aa: CASSSIGGTDTQYF
CDR3nt: TGTGCCAGCAGTTCCATCGGGGGGACAGATACGCAGTATTTT

j_gene: TRBJ1-2
v_gene: TRBV28
d_gene: TRBD1
abundance: NA
CDR3aa: CAIRDRAPSYGYTF
CDR3nt: TGTGCCATCAGGGACAGAGCCCCCTCCTATGGCTACACCTTC

j_gene: TRBJ2-3
v_gene: TRBV10-3
d_gene: TRBD1
abundance: NA
CDR3aa: CAISAGQGSTDTQYF
CDR3nt: TGTGCCATCAGTGCGGGACAGGGCAGCACAGATACGCAGTATTTT

j_gene: TRBJ2-3
v_gene: TRBV30
d_gene: TRBD1
abundance: once
CDR3aa: CAWQPGQGWDTQYF
CDR3nt: TGTGCCTGGCAACCGGGACAGGGTTGGGATACGCAGTATTTT

j_gene: TRBJ1-5
v_gene: TRBV6-5
d_gene: NA
abundance: NA
CDR3aa: CASSKQGDSNQPQHF
CDR3nt: TGTGCCAGCAGTAAACAGGGCGATAGCAATCAGCCCCAGCATTTT

j_gene: TRBJ1-5
v_gene: TRBV2
d_gene: TRBD1
abundance: NA
CDR3aa: CASSGGGAALGQPQHF
CDR3nt: TGTGCCAGCTCCGGAGGGGGCGCAGCCCTAGGTCAGCCCCAGCATTTT

j_gene: TRBJ2-3
v_gene: TRBV2
d_gene: NA
abundance: NA
CDR3aa: CASSRALSTDTQYF
CDR3nt: TGTGCCAGCTCCAGGGCGCTTAGCACAGATACGCAGTATTTT

j_gene: TRBJ1-5
v_gene: TRBV19
d_gene: NA
abundance: few
CDR3aa: CASRSGWGGNQPQHF
CDR3nt: TGTGCCAGTAGGTCGGGGTGGGGGGGCAATCAGCCCCAGCATTTT

j_gene: TRBJ2-7
v_gene: TRBV7-2
d_gene: NA
abundance: NA
CDR3aa: CASSLLRGSAHEQYF
CDR3nt: TGTGCCAGCAGCTTACTTCGCGGCTCGGCCCACGAGCAGTACTTC

j_gene: TRBJ1-1
v_gene: TRBV7-6
d_gene: NA
abundance: NA
CDR3aa: CASSHGGSTEAFF
CDR3nt: TGTGCCAGCAGCCACGGGGGGAGCACTGAAGCTTTCTTT

j_gene: TRBJ2-1
v_gene: TRBV2
d_gene: TRBD2
abundance: NA
CDR3aa: CASTGLAVPHEQFF
CDR3nt: TGTGCCAGCACCGGGCTAGCGGTACCCCATGAGCAGTTCTTC

j_gene: TRBJ2-5
v_gene: TRBV13
d_gene: TRBD2
abundance: NA
CDR3aa: CASSFLAGGLQETQYF
CDR3nt: TGTGCCAGCAGCTTCCTAGCGGGAGGCCTCCAAGAGACCCAGTACTTC

j_gene: TRBJ2-2
v_gene: TRBV7-6
d_gene: TRBD2
abundance: once
CDR3aa: CASSLEPAGGGMDAGELFF
CDR3nt: TGTGCCAGCAGCTTAGAGCCAGCGGGAGGGGGTATGGATGCCGGGGAGCTGTTTTTT

j_gene: TRBJ2-3
v_gene: TRBV11-2
d_gene: NA
abundance: NA
CDR3aa: CASSLGGKGRTDTQYF
CDR3nt: TGTGCCAGCAGCTTAGGAGGGAAAGGGAGGACAGATACGCAGTATTTT

j_gene: TRBJ1-1
v_gene: TRBV7-9
d_gene: NA
abundance: NA
CDR3aa: CASRGPETATEAFF
CDR3nt: TGTGCCAGCAGGGGGCCGGAAACGGCCACTGAAGCTTTCTTT

j_gene: TRBJ2-1
v_gene: TRBV28
d_gene: TRBD1
abundance: NA
CDR3aa: CASSLKQGAMDEQFF
CDR3nt: TGTGCCAGCAGTTTAAAGCAGGGGGCTATGGATGAGCAGTTCTTC

j_gene: TRBJ1-1
v_gene: TRBV29-1
d_gene: NA
abundance: NA
CDR3aa: CSVGVGAEAFF
CDR3nt: TGCAGCGTTGGCGTCGGTGCTGAAGCTTTCTTT

j_gene: TRBJ2-3
v_gene: TRBV25-1
d_gene: NA
abundance: NA
CDR3aa: CASSAGFTDTQYF
CDR3nt: TGTGCCAGCAGTGCCGGGTTCACAGATACGCAGTATTTT

j_gene: TRBJ2-1
v_gene: TRBV6-5
d_gene: NA
abundance: NA
CDR3aa: CASAISPGLNNEQFF
CDR3nt: TGTGCCAGCGCAATATCACCTGGACTTAACAATGAGCAGTTCTTC

j_gene: TRBJ2-1
v_gene: TRBV4-3
d_gene: TRBD2
abundance: NA
CDR3aa: CASSQAGGSYNEQFF
CDR3nt: TGCGCCAGCAGCCAAGCGGGAGGCTCCTACAATGAGCAGTTCTTC

j_gene: TRBJ1-1
v_gene: TRBV27
d_gene: TRBD1
abundance: NA
CDR3aa: CASSFRRGVGTEAFF
CDR3nt: TGTGCCAGCAGTTTTCGCAGGGGGGTCGGCACTGAAGCTTTCTTT

j_gene: TRBJ2-7
v_gene: TRBV12-3/TRBV12-4
d_gene: TRBD1
abundance: NA
CDR3aa: CASGQGSGYEQYF
CDR3nt: TGTGCCAGCGGACAGGGTAGTGGCTACGAGCAGTACTTC

j_gene: TRBJ1-2
v_gene: TRBV7-9
d_gene: NA
abundance: NA
CDR3aa: CASSAWGRLEDGYTF
CDR3nt: TGTGCCAGCAGCGCTTGGGGCAGACTCGAGGATGGCTACACCTTC

j_gene: TRBJ2-3
v_gene: TRBV7-9
d_gene: TRBD1
abundance: NA
CDR3aa: CASSSSPGTGGNTDTQYF
CDR3nt: TGTGCCAGCAGCTCGAGTCCCGGGACAGGGGGCAACACAGATACGCAGTATTTT

j_gene: TRBJ2-1
v_gene: TRBV7-2
d_gene: NA
abundance: NA
CDR3aa: CASSPLGLETYNEQFF
CDR3nt: TGTGCCAGCAGCCCCCTGGGACTGGAAACCTACAATGAGCAGTTCTTC

j_gene: TRBJ1-2
v_gene: TRBV18
d_gene: NA
abundance: NA
CDR3aa: CASSPLRDTGYTF
CDR3nt: TGTGCCAGCTCACCGCTCCGGGACACCGGCTACACCTTC

j_gene: TRBJ1-3
v_gene: TRBV19
d_gene: NA
abundance: NA
CDR3aa: CASTQSSGNTIYF
CDR3nt: TGTGCCAGTACACAGAGCTCTGGAAACACCATATATTTT

j_gene: TRBJ2-5
v_gene: TRBV19
d_gene: TRBD1
abundance: NA
CDR3aa: CASSRTGTGSYQETQYF
CDR3nt: TGTGCCAGTAGTAGAACCGGGACAGGTTCGTACCAAGAGACCCAGTACTTC

j_gene: TRBJ2-2
v_gene: TRBV7-6
d_gene: TRBD2
abundance: NA
CDR3aa: CASSPALAGGPITGELFF
CDR3nt: TGTGCCAGCAGCCCGGCACTAGCGGGAGGGCCGATCACCGGGGAGCTGTTTTTT